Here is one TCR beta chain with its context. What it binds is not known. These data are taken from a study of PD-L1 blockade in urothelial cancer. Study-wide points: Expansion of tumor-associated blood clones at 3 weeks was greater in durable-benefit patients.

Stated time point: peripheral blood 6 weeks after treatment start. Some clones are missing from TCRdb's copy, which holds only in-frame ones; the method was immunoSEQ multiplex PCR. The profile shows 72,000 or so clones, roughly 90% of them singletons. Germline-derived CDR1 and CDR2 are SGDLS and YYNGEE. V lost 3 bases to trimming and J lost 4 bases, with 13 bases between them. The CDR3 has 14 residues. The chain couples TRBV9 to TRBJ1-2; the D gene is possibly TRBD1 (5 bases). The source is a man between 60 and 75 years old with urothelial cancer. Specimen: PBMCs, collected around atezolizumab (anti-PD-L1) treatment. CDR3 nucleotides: TGTGCCAGCAGCGCCCCCACAGGAATCTATGGCTACACCTTC. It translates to CASSAPTGIYGYTF.